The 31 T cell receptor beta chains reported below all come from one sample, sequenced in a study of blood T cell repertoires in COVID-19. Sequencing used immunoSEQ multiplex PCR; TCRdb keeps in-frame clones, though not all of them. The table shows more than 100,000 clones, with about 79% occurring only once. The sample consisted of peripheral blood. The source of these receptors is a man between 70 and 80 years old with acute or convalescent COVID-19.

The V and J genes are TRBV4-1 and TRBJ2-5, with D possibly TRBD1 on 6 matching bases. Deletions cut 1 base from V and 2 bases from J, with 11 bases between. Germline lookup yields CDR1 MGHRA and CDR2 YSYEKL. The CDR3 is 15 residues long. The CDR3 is CASSQAGTTQETQYF. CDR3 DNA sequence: TGCGCCAGCAGCCAAGCCGGGACAACGCAAGAGACCCAGTACTTC.

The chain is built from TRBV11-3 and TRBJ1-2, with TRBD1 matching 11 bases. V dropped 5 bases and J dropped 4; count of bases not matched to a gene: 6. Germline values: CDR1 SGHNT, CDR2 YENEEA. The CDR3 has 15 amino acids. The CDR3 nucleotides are TGTGCCAGCAGCCACGGGACAGGGGGGATCTATGGCTACACCTTC. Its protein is CASSHGTGGIYGYTF.

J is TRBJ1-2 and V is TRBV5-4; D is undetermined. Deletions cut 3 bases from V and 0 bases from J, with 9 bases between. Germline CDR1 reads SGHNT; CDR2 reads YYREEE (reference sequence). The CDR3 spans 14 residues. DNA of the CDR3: TGTGCCAGCAGCTGGTCGGGAGCTAACTATGGCTACACCTTC. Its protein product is CASSWSGANYGYTF.

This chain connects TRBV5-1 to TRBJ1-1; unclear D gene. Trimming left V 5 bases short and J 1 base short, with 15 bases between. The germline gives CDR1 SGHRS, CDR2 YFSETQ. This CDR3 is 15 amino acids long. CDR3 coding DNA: TGCGCCAGCAGGCCCGAGAGTTTTCGGAACACTGAAGCTTTCTTT. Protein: CASRPESFRNTEAFF.

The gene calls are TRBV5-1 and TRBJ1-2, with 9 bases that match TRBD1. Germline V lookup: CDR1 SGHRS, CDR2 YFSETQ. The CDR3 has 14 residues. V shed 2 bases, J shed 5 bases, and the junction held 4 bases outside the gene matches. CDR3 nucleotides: TGCGCCAGCAGCTTTGGGACAGGGAGGTATGGCTACACCTTC. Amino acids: CASSFGTGRYGYTF.

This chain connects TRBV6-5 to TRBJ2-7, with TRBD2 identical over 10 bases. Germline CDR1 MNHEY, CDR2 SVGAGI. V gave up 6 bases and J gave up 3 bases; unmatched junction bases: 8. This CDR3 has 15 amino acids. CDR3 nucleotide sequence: TGTGCCAGCAGGGTAATAGCGGGGGGCCTCTACGAGCAGTACTTC. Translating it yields CASRVIAGGLYEQYF.

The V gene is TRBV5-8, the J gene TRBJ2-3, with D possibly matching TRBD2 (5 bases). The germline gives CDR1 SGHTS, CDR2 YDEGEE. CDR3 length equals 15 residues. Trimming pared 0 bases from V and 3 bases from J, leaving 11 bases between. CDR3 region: CASSLAGRGTDTQYF. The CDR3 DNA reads TGTGCCAGCAGCTTGGCCGGTCGGGGAACAGATACGCAGTATTTT.

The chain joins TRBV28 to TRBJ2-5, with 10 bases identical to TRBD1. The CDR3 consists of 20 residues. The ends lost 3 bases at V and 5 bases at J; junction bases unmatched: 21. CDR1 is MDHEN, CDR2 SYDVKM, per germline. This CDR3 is CASSLPYGTGVGGGEETQYF. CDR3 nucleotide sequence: TGTGCCAGCAGTTTGCCCTACGGGACAGGGGTAGGTGGGGGCGAGGAGACCCAGTACTTC.

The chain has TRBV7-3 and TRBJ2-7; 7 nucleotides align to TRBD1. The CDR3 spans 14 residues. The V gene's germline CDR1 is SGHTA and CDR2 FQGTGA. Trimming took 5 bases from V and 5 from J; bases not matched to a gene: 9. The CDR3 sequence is CASSPWDSGHEQYF. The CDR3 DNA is TGTGCCAGCAGCCCATGGGACAGCGGCCACGAGCAGTACTTC. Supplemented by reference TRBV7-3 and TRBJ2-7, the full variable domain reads GAGVSQTPSNKVTEKGKYVELRCDPISGHTALYWYRQSLGQGPEFLIYFQGTGAADDSGLPNDRFFAVRPEGSVSTLKIQRTERGDSAVYLCASSPWDSGHEQYFGPGTRLTVT.

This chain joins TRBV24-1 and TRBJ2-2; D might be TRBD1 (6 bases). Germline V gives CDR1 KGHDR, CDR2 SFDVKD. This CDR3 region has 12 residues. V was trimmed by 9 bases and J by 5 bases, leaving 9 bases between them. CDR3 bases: TGTGCCACCTCAGGACAGACCGGGGAGCTGTTTTTT. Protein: CATSGQTGELFF.

CDR3 nucleotides: TGTGCCAGCAGCTTGGCTCGGGACAGCCACCCTAGCACAGATACGCAGTATTTT. Translating gives CASSLARDSHPSTDTQYF. The rearrangement uses TRBV5-4 and TRBJ2-3; 7 bases are a match to TRBD1. CDR1 is SGHNT, CDR2 YYREEE, per germline (reference sequence). J was trimmed by 0 bases and V by 0 bases; bases with no gene match: 10. The CDR3 covers 18 residues.

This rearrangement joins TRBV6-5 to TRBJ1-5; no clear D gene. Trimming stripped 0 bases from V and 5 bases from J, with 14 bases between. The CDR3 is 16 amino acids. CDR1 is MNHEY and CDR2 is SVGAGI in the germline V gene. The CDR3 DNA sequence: TGTGCCAGCAGTTACTCAGGGAGTGATAGGGATCAGCCCCAGCATTTT. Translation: CASSYSGSDRDQPQHF.

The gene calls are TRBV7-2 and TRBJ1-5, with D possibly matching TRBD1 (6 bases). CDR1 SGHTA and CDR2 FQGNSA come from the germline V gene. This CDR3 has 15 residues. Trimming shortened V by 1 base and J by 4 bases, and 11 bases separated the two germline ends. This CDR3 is CASSLGGTGNQPQHF. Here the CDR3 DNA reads TGTGCCAGCAGCTTAGGGGGTACAGGGAATCAGCCCCAGCATTTT.

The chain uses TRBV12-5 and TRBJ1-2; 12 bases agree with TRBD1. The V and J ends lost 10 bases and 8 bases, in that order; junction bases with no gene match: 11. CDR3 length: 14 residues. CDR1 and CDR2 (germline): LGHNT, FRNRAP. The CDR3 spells CAKDSGTGGLGYTF. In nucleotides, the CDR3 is TGTGCTAAGGACTCCGGGACAGGGGGCTTGGGCTACACCTTC.

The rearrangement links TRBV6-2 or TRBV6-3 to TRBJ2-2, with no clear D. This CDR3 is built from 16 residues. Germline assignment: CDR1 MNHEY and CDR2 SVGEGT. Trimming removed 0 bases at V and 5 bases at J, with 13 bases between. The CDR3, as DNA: TGTGCCAGCAGTTACTCGACTGGGTTTAGAACCGGGGAGCTGTTTTTT. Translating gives CASSYSTGFRTGELFF.

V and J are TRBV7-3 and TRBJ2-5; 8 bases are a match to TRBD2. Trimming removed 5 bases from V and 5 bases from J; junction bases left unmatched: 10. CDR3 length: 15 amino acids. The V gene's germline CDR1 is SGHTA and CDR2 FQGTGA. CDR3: CASSPSGGRQETQYF. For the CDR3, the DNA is TGTGCCAGCAGCCCCTCGGGAGGGCGCCAGGAGACCCAGTACTTC.

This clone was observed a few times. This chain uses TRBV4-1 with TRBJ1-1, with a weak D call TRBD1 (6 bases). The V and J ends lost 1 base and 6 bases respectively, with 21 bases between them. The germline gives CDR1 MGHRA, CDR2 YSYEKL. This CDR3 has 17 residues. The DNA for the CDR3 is TGCGCCAGCAGCCAAGCTCCTGCGGGGGCGCAGGGCCCTGAAGCTTTCTTT. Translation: CASSQAPAGAQGPEAFF.

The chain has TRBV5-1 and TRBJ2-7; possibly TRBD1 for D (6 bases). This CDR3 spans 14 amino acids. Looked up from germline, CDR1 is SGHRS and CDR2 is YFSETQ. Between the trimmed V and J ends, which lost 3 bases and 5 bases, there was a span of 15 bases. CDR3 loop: CASSYGQNLNEQYF. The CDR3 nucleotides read TGCGCCAGCAGCTATGGACAGAATCTCAACGAGCAGTACTTC.

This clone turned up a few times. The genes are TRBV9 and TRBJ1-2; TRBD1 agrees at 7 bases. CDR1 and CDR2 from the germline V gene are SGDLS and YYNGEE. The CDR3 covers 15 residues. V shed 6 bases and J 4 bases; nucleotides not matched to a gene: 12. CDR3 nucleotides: TGTGCCAGCACGGTGGTAGGGGACAGCGTCTATGGCTACACCTTC. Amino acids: CASTVVGDSVYGYTF.

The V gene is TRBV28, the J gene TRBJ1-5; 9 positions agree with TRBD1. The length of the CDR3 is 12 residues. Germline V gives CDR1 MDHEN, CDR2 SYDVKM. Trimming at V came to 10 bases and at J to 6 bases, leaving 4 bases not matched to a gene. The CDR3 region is CATDRGPQPQHF. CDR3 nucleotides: TGTGCCACGGACAGGGGTCCTCAGCCCCAGCATTTT.

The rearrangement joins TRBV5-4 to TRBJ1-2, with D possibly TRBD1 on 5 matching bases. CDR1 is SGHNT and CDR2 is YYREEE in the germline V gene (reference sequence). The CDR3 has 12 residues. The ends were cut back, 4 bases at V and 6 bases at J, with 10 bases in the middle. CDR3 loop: CASSPGHNGYTF. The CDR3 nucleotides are TGTGCCAGCAGCCCAGGACACAATGGCTACACCTTC. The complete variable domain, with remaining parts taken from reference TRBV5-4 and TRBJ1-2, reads ETGVTQSPTHLIKTRGQQVTLRCSSQSGHNTVSWYQQALGQGPQFIFQYYREEENGRGNFPPRFSGLQFPNYSSELNVNALELDDSALYLCASSPGHNGYTFGSGTRLTVV.

Written as DNA, the CDR3 is TGTGCCAGCAGCTCCTTCGGGGCAGCGGGGGGTGCTGGGGAGCTGTTTTTT. Its protein is CASSSFGAAGGAGELFF. The chain joins TRBV5-4 to TRBJ2-2, with 9 bases that match TRBD2. The CDR3 runs 17 residues. After removal of 3 bases from V and 8 bases from J, the junction contained 14 bases not matched to a gene. Germline V gene sequence: CDR1 SGHNT, CDR2 YYREEE (reference sequence). Together with reference TRBV5-4 and TRBJ2-2, the CDR3 gives the full variable domain: ETGVTQSPTHLIKTRGQQVTLRCSSQSGHNTVSWYQQALGQGPQFIFQYYREEENGRGNFPPRFSGLQFPNYSSELNVNALELDDSALYLCASSSFGAAGGAGELFFGEGSRLTVL.

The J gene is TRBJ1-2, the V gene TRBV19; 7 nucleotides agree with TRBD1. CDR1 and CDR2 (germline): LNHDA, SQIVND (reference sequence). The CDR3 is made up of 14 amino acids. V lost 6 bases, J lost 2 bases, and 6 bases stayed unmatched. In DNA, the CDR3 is TGTGCCAGTAGCCGACAGGGCTTAAACTATGGCTACACCTTC. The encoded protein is CASSRQGLNYGYTF.

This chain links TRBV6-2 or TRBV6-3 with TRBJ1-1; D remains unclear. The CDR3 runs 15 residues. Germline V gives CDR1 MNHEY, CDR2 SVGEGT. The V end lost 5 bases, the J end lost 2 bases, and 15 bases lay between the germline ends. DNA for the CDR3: TGTGCCAGCAGTAGAACTGTCGCTGTTAACACTGAAGCTTTCTTT. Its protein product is CASSRTVAVNTEAFF.

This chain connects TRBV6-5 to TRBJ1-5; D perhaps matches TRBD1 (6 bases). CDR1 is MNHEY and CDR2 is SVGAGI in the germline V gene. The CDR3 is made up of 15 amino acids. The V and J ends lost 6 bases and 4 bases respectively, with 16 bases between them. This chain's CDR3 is CASRRPGERNQPQHF. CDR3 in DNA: TGTGCCAGCAGGAGACCAGGGGAAAGGAATCAGCCCCAGCATTTT.

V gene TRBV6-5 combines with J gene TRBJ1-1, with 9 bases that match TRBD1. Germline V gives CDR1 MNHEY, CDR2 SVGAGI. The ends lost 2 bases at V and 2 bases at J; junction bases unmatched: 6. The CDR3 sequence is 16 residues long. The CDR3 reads CASSYGQGTPNTEAFF. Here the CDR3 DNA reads TGTGCCAGCAGTTACGGACAGGGGACTCCAAACACTGAAGCTTTCTTT.

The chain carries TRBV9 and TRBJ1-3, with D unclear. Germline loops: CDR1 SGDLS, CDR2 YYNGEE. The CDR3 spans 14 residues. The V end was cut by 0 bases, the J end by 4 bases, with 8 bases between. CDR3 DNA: TGTGCCAGCAGCGTAGGGTATAGCGGAAACACCATATATTTT. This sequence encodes CASSVGYSGNTIYF.

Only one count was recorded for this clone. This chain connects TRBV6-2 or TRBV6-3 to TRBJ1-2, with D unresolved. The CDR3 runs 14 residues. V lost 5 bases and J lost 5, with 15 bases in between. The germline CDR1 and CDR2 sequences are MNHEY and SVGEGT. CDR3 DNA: TGTGCCAGCAGTAGGGAGGAGGGAAGGTATGGCTACACCTTC. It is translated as CASSREEGRYGYTF.

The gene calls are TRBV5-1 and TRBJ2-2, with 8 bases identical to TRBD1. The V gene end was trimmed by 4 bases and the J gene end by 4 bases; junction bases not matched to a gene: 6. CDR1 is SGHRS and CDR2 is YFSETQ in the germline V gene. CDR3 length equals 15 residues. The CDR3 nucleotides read TGCGCCAGCAGCGAAGGACAGGGAGGCACCGGGGAGCTGTTTTTT. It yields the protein CASSEGQGGTGELFF.

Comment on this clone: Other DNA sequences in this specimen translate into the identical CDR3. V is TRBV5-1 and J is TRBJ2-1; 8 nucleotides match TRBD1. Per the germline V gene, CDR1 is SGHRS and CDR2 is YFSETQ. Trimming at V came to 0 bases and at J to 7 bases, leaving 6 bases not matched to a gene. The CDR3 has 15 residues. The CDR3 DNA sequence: TGCGCCAGCAGCTTGGAGGGGACAGGCTTTAATGAGCAGTTCTTC. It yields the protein CASSLEGTGFNEQFF.

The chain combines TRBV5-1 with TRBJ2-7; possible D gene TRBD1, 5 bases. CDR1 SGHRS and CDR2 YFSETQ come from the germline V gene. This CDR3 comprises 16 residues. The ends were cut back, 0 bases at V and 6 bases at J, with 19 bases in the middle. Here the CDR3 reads CASSLAEQAMVGEQYF. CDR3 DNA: TGCGCCAGCAGCTTGGCCGAACAGGCCATGGTTGGCGAGCAGTACTTC.